The source of this T cell receptor beta chain is a study of blood T cell repertoires in COVID-19. Looking at the study overall: Sites in the United States, Italy and Spain provided acute and convalescent COVID-19 samples. T cells, B-cell-depleted T cells, or PBMCs provided the cDNA or gDNA that served as material.

The germline CDR1 and CDR2 sequences are MNHEY and SMNVEV (reference sequence). With 0 bases removed from V and 2 bases from J, the gap between germline ends came to 8 bases. The CDR3 covers 14 residues. Authors' methods: Estimation of nucleated cell counts relied on the amplification of reference gene primers. Libraries were prepared by immunoSEQ multiplex PCR; TCRdb keeps only in-frame clonotypes and omits some of them. V and J calls and clone size are copied from that table; D and trimming were computed from the DNA. Of 330,000 or so clones detected, approximately 88% appear once; the ten largest clones hold 9.5% to 10%. Patients at the Seattle site were enrolled during active infection and followed longitudinally.

Sequencing was carried out using peripheral blood. This chain joins TRBV27 and TRBJ2-7; a weak D match, TRBD2 (6 bases). The TCR comes from a man aged 25-45 years with COVID-19, enrolled during active disease. For the CDR3, the DNA is TGTGCCAGCAGTTTATCCGGCGGGACCTACGAGCAGTACTTC. Protein sequence: CASSLSGGTYEQYF.